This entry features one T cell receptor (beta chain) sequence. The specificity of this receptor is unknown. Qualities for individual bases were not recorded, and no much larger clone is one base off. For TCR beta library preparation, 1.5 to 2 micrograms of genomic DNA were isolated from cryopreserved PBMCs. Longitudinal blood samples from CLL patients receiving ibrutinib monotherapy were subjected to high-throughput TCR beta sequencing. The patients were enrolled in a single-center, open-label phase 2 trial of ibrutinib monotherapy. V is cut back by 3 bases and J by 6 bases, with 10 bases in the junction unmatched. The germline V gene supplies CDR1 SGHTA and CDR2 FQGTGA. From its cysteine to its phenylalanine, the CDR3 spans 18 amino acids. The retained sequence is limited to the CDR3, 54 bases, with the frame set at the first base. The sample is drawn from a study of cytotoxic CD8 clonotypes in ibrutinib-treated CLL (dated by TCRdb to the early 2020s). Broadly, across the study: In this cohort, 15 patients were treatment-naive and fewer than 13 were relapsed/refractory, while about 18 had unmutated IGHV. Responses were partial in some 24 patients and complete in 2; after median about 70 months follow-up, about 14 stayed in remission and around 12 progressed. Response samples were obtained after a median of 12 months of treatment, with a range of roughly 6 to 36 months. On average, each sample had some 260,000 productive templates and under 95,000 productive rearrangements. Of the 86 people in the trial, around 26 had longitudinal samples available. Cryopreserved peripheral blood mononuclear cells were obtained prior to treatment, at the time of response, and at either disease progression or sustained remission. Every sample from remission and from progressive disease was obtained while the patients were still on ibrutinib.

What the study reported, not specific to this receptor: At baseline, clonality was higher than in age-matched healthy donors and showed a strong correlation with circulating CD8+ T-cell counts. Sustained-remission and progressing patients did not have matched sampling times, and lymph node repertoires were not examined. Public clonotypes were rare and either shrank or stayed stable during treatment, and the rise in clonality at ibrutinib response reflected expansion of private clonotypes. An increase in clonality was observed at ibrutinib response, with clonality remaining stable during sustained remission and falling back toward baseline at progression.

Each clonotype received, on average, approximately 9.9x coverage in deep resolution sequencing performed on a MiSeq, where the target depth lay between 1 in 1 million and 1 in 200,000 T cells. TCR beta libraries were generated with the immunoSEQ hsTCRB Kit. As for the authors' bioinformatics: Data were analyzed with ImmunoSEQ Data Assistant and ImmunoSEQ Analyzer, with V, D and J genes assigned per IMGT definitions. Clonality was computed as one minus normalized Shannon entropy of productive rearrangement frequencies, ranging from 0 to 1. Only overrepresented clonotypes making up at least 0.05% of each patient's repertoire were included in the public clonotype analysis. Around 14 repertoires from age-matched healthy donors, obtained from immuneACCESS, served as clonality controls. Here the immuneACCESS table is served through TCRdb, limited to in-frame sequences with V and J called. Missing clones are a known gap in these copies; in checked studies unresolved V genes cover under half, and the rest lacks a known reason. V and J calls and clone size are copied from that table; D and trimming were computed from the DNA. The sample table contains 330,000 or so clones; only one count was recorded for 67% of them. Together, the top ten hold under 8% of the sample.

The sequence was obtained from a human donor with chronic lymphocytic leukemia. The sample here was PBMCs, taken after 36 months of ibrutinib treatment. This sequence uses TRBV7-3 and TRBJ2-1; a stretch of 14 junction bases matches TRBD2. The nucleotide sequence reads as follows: TGTGCCAGCAGCTTCCCGGGACTAGCGGGAGAATTTTGCAATGAGCAGTTCTTC. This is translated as CASSFPGLAGEFCNEQFF.